The clone carrying this T cell receptor (beta chain) was counted ten times or more. Antigen specificity is unknown. The data originate from a study of T cells in Graves' hyperthyroidism and ophthalmopathy. Whole-study findings and limits: In the blood, most expanded thyroid clonotypes above 0.001 appeared as well.

It was RNA transcripts that yielded the amplified TCR beta CDR3 regions. HTBI primers were used for first-round RT-PCR of the TCR CDR3. TCRdb re-called the multiplex PCR reads with MiXCR, one entry per CDR3 protein. The data contain 400,000 to 500,000 distinct CDR3 sequences, about 15% of them singletons. V lost 1 base, J lost 2 bases, and 4 bases stayed unmatched. From germline, CDR1 is SGHKS and CDR2 YYEKEE (reference sequence). This CDR3 is built from 15 residues. This sequence joins TRBV5-5 and TRBJ2-3; TRBD2 aligns across 7 bases. This sequence was found in a young man with Graves' ophthalmopathy. The sequencing sample was made of blood. The CDR3: CASSLMGGITDTQYF. The CDR3 nucleotides read TGTGCCAGCAGCTTGATGGGGGGGATCACAGATACGCAGTATTTT.